This TCR beta chain was profiled in a study of radiotherapy plus CTLA-4 blockade in lung cancer. Study overall: Around 18% of enrolled patients responded objectively, and over 30% had disease control. Study results and caveats: Blood-borne expansion of tumor-derived TCR clones followed radiotherapy plus ipilimumab. Together with interferon-beta, which increased in serum after radiation, early dynamic changes in blood T cell clones were reportedly the best predictors of response.

Germline V gene sequence: CDR1 SGHNT, CDR2 YYREEE (reference sequence). The junction had 8 bases not matched to a gene; V was cut back by 4 bases and J by 5 bases. This CDR3 region has 15 residues. Details on this clone: Its specificity is unknown.

Generated by immunoSEQ multiplex PCR, the TCRdb table keeps only in-frame clones and is missing some. The data contain 90,000 or so clones, roughly 80% of them singletons. Lung cancer patients with chemo-refractory metastatic non-small-cell disease were given focal radiation plus CTLA-4 blockade with ipilimumab. The sample consisted of peripheral blood, taken from a patient treated with radiotherapy plus ipilimumab. The gene calls are TRBV5-4 and TRBJ1-1; TRBD1 aligns across 10 bases. The source of this sequence is a human donor with non-small cell lung cancer who had stable disease on radiotherapy plus ipilimumab. The CDR3 region has the DNA TGTGCCAGCAGCCCAGACAGGGGGCGAGAAACTGAAGCTTTCTTT. Its protein is CASSPDRGRETEAFF.